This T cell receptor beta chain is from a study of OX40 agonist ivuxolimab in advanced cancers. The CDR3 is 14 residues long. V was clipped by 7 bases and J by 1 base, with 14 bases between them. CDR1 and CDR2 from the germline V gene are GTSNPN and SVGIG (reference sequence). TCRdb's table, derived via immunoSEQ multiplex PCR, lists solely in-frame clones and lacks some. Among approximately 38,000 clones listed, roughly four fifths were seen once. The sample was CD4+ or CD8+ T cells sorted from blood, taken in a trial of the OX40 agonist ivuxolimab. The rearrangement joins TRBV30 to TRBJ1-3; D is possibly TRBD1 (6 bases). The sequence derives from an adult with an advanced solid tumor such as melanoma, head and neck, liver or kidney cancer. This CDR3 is CASGQSPSGNTIYF. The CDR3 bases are TGTGCCTCCGGACAGTCTCCTTCTGGAAACACCATATATTTT. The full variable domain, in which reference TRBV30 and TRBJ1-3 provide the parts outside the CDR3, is SQTIHQWPATLVQPVGSPLSLECTVEGTSNPNLYWYRQAAGRGLQLLFYSVGIGQISSEVPQNLSASRPQDRQFILSSKKLLLSDSGFYLCASGQSPSGNTIYFGEGSWLTVV.